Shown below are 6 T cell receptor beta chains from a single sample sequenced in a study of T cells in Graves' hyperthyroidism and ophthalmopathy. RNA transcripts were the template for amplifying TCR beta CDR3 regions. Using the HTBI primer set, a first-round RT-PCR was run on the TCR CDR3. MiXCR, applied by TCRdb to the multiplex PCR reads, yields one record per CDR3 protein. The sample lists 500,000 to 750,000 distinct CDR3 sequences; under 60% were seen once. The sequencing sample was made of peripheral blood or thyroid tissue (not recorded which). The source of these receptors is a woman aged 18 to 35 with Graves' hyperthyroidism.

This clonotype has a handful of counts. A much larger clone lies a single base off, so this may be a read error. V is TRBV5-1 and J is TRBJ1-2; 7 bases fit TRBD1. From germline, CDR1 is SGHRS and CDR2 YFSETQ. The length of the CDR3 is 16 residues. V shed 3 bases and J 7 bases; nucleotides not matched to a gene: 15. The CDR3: CASSWPEDRSYCGYTF. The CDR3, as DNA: TGCGCCAGCAGCTGGCCGGAGGACAGGTCCTACTGTGGCTACACCTTC.

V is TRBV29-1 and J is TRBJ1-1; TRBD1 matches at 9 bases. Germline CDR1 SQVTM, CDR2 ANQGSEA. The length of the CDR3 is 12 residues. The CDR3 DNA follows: TGCAGTGTACAGGGGGCGCGCACTGAAGCTTTCTTT. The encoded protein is CSVQGARTEAFF.

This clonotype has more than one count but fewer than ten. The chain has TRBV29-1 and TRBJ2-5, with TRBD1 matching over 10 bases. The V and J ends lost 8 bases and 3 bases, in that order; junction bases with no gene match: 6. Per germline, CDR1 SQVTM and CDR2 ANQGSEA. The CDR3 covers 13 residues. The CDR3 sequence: CSIRTGGEETQYF. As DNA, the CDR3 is TGCAGCATCCGGACAGGGGGTGAAGAGACCCAGTACTTC.

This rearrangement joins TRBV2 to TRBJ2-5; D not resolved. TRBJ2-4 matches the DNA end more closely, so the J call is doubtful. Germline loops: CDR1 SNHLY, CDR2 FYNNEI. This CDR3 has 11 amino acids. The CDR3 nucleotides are TGTGCCAGCACCGAGGAAAACATTCAGTACTTC. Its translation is CASTEENIQYF.

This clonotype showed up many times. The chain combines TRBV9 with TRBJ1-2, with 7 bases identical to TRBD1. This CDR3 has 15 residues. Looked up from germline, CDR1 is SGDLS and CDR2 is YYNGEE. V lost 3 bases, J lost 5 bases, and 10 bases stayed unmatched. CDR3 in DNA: TGTGCCAGCAGCGGAACTTTGACAGGGCCGTATGGCTACACCTTC. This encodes CASSGTLTGPYGYTF.

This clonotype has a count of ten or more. CDR3 DNA sequence: TGCGCCAGCAGCCAAACGAATGAAGCTTTCTTT. It is translated as CASSQTNEAFF. This chain links TRBV4-1 with TRBJ1-1; D remains ambiguous. Germline V gene sequence: CDR1 MGHRA, CDR2 YSYEKL. V dropped 2 bases and J dropped 7 bases, with 5 bases sitting between them. CDR3 size: 11 residues.